The 27 T cell receptor beta chains below all came from one sample that was sequenced in a study of T-cell reconstitution after alpha-beta-depleted transplantation in children. For TCRbeta, the library was prepared with unique molecular identifiers. TCRdb itself ran the PCR reads through MiXCR, one entry per CDR3 protein. The sample lists 250,000 to 400,000 distinct CDR3 sequences, approximately 23% occurring once. This specimen was PBMCs, mostly from graft donor cells, taken 180 days after TCRalphabeta/CD19-depleted stem cell transplant. All receptors derive from a male patient younger than 18 who had a stem cell transplant for acute lymphoblastic leukemia, so the T cells may come from the graft donor.

The chain couples TRBV19 to TRBJ1-5; D is ambiguous. Trimming removed 7 bases from V and 0 bases from J, with 10 bases in between. The length of the CDR3 is 14 residues. CDR1 LNHDA and CDR2 SQIVND come from the germline V gene (reference sequence). The CDR3 DNA is TGTGCCAGTAAGTTGCACGGTAGCAATCAGCCCCAGCATTTT. This gives the protein CASKLHGSNQPQHF.

This clonotype was detected only a few times. The V gene is TRBV7-6, the J gene TRBJ1-4; tentatively, D is TRBD1 (6 bases). V was clipped by 0 bases and J by 8 bases, with 13 bases between them. Per germline, CDR1 SGHVS and CDR2 FNYEAQ. The CDR3 is made up of 15 amino acids. CDR3 DNA: TGTGCCAGCAGCTTAGCCACAGGGTCGAACGAAAAACTGTTTTTT. It codes for CASSLATGSNEKLFF.

This clonotype has only a few counts. V is TRBV5-6 and J is TRBJ2-3; 7 bases match TRBD2. Germline V gene lookup returns CDR1 SGHDT and CDR2 YYEEEE. The ends lost 4 bases at V and 3 bases at J; junction bases unmatched: 8. The CDR3 contains 15 residues. CDR3 in amino acids: CASSPSGEGTDTQYF. In DNA form, the CDR3 reads TGTGCCAGCAGCCCGTCCGGGGAGGGGACAGATACGCAGTATTTT. Looking up the rest from reference TRBV5-6 and TRBJ2-3 gives the full variable domain: DAGVTQSPTHLIKTRGQQVTLRCSPKSGHDTVSWYQQALGQGPQFIFQYYEEEERQRGNFPDRFSGHQFPNYSSELNVNALLLGDSALYLCASSPSGEGTDTQYFGPGTRLTVL.

The V gene is TRBV13, the J gene TRBJ2-1; maybe TRBD2 (5 bases). The ends were cut back, 7 bases at V and 3 bases at J, with 10 bases in the middle. Per the germline V gene, CDR1 is PRHDT and CDR2 is FYEKMQ (reference sequence). This CDR3 is built from 13 residues. DNA for the CDR3: TGTGCCAGCAATCCCGGGATCTACAATGAGCAGTTCTTC. Residues: CASNPGIYNEQFF.

The CDR3 nucleotides read TGTGCCAGCAACCCGGGAGAGAACACCGGGGAGCTGTTTTTT. This encodes CASNPGENTGELFF. The genes are TRBV4-2 and TRBJ2-2, with D possibly TRBD2 on 6 matching bases. This CDR3 comprises 14 residues. Trimming took 7 bases from V and 1 from J, leaving 10 bases between them. The germline V gene encodes CDR1 LGHNA and CDR2 YNFKEQ.

The rearrangement links TRBV5-1 to TRBJ2-7, with TRBD1 identical over 7 bases. V dropped 0 bases and J dropped 6; count of bases not matched to a gene: 9. This CDR3 comprises 15 residues. Germline CDR1 reads SGHRS; CDR2 reads YFSETQ. The chain's CDR3 is CASSLAVLQGREQYF. CDR3 coding DNA: TGCGCCAGCAGCTTGGCCGTCCTACAGGGGCGCGAGCAGTACTTC.

CDR3 in amino acids: CASSLLLGNTIYF. The CDR3 bases are TGTGCCAGCAGCTTACTCCTTGGAAACACCATATATTTT. V usage is TRBV7-9 and J usage is TRBJ1-3; D remains unclear. The CDR3 is 13 residues long. The germline gives CDR1 SEHNR, CDR2 FQNEAQ (reference sequence). V gave up 2 bases and J gave up 3 bases, with 5 bases separating them.

This clonotype has just a few counts. The V gene is TRBV5-5, the J gene TRBJ1-1; D gene ambiguous. CDR3 length: 14 residues. Germline loops: CDR1 SGHKS, CDR2 YYEKEE (reference sequence). V gave up 0 bases and J gave up 2 bases, with 8 bases separating them. The CDR3 region is CASSLVGSNTEAFF. CDR3 in DNA: TGTGCCAGCAGCTTGGTAGGGTCAAACACTGAAGCTTTCTTT.

This clonotype came up a few times. The chain couples TRBV7-3 to TRBJ2-1; D gene ambiguous. Germline lookup yields CDR1 SGHTA and CDR2 FQGTGA. The CDR3 is 16 residues long. V lost 1 base and J 5 bases, leaving 15 bases between the germline ends. The DNA for the CDR3 is TGTGCCAGCAGCTTAAAGGCCGGGTCGGGTCACAATGAGCAGTTCTTC. As protein: CASSLKAGSGHNEQFF.

This clonotype was seen only a few times. The CDR3 here is CATSRDLGQVRNGGNEKLFF. DNA for the CDR3: TGTGCCACCAGCAGAGATCTTGGCCAGGTGAGGAACGGCGGTAATGAAAAACTGTTTTTT. The rearrangement joins TRBV15 to TRBJ1-4; no clear D. The length of the CDR3 is 20 residues. From germline, CDR1 is LNHNV and CDR2 YYDKDF (reference sequence). Trimming left V 0 bases short and J 4 bases short, with 24 bases between.

The genes are TRBV18 and TRBJ1-1; D uncertain. The ends were cut back, 1 base at V and 4 bases at J, with 10 bases in the middle. Germline lookup yields CDR1 KGHSH and CDR2 LQKENI. The CDR3 consists of 14 residues. The CDR3 spells CASSPRRAFTEAFF. The CDR3 nucleotides read TGTGCCAGCTCACCACGACGGGCCTTCACTGAAGCTTTCTTT.

The chain links TRBV2 to TRBJ2-5; 7 nucleotides agree with TRBD1. The CDR3 spans 14 residues. J gave up 2 bases and V 5 bases, and 5 bases lay outside the gene matches. The germline V gene encodes CDR1 SNHLY and CDR2 FYNNEI. CDR3: CASSLGQTQETQYF. The CDR3 region has the DNA TGTGCCAGCAGTTTGGGACAGACACAAGAGACCCAGTACTTC.

CDR3 region: CSASPFTDTQYF. Here the CDR3 DNA reads TGCAGTGCTAGCCCATTCACAGATACGCAGTATTTT. V gene TRBV20-1 combines with J gene TRBJ2-3; D is undetermined. The CDR3 is 12 residues long. CDR1 and CDR2 from the germline V gene are DFQATT and SNEGSKA (reference sequence). V lost 3 bases and J lost 2, with 6 bases in between.

The chain combines TRBV5-6 with TRBJ1-1, with D tentatively TRBD1 (6 bases). V lost 6 bases and J lost 1, with 16 bases in between. Germline V gene lookup returns CDR1 SGHDT and CDR2 YYEEEE. The CDR3 runs 15 residues. The CDR3 DNA reads as TGTGCCAGCACCCCGTTACAGGGAGGGAACACTGAAGCTTTCTTT. Translating gives CASTPLQGGNTEAFF.

The gene calls are TRBV2 and TRBJ1-1; possibly TRBD1 for D (5 bases). V lost 6 bases, J lost 0 bases, and 11 bases lay in between. Germline CDR1 is SNHLY and CDR2 is FYNNEI. This CDR3 is built from 14 residues. The CDR3 DNA reads TGTGCCAGCAGGGAGACAGCTATGAACACTGAAGCTTTCTTT. Its protein product is CASRETAMNTEAFF. The full variable domain, in which reference TRBV2 and TRBJ1-1 provide the parts outside the CDR3, is EPEVTQTPSHQVTQMGQEVILRCVPISNHLYFYWYRQILGQKVEFLVSFYNNEISEKSEIFDDQFSVERPDGSNFTLKIRSTKLEDSAMYFCASRETAMNTEAFFGQGTRLTVV.

The table lists this clonotype with a few counts. The chain joins TRBV10-2 to TRBJ1-2; 7 nucleotides line up with TRBD1. With V trimmed by 6 bases and J by 6 bases, 7 bases remained unmatched. Germline V gene data show CDR1 as WSHSY and CDR2 as SAAADI. The CDR3 has 13 amino acids. CDR3: CASSLGQENGYTF. The CDR3 nucleotides are TGCGCCAGCAGCTTAGGACAGGAGAATGGCTACACCTTC.

J is TRBJ2-3 and V is TRBV4-1, with 12 positions matching TRBD2. The ends lost 0 bases at V and 3 bases at J; junction bases unmatched: 7. The germline gives CDR1 MGHRA, CDR2 YSYEKL. The CDR3 contains 18 residues. CDR3 nucleotides: TGCGCCAGCAGCCAAGATGGGGCTCTAGCGGGAGGGACAGATACGCAGTATTTT. It codes for CASSQDGALAGGTDTQYF.

The table lists this clonotype with many counts. The chain couples TRBV12-3 or TRBV12-4 to TRBJ2-7; D is ambiguous. The V end lost 2 bases, the J end lost 6 bases, and 11 bases lay between the germline ends. CDR3 size: 13 residues. This CDR3 reads CASSLSPAGEQYF. CDR3 sequence (DNA): TGTGCCAGCAGTTTAAGTCCGGCAGGCGAGCAGTACTTC.

A few counts support this clonotype. The rearrangement joins TRBV4-1 to TRBJ2-1, with D possibly being TRBD2 (6 bases). Trimming cost V 6 bases and J 0 bases, with 15 bases left between them. The CDR3 is made up of 16 amino acids. Germline loops: CDR1 MGHRA, CDR2 YSYEKL. CDR3 sequence (DNA): TGCGCCAGCAGTTCATCTTACGGGGGCTCCTACAATGAGCAGTTCTTC. Translation: CASSSSYGGSYNEQFF.

This clonotype came up a few times. The chain couples TRBV3-1 to TRBJ2-1; 10 bases are shared with TRBD2. CDR1 and CDR2 (germline): LGHDT, YNNKEL (reference sequence). V trimming: 1 base; J trimming: 8 bases; junction bases outside the gene matches: 5. This CDR3 spans 15 amino acids. The CDR3, as DNA: TGTGCCAGCAGCCAAGTTGGTAGCGGGAGGCATGAGCAGTTCTTC. It is translated as CASSQVGSGRHEQFF.

The CDR3 loop reads CASSHLAGGSGNEQFF. Written as DNA, the CDR3 is TGTGCCAGCAGTCACTTAGCGGGAGGTTCGGGTAATGAGCAGTTCTTC. V and J are TRBV2 and TRBJ2-1, with 10 positions matching TRBD2. V was pared by 5 bases and J by 7 bases, with 11 bases of the junction left unmatched. CDR1 SNHLY and CDR2 FYNNEI come from the germline V gene. The CDR3 is made up of 16 amino acids. The full variable domain, completed using reference TRBV2 and TRBJ2-1, is EPEVTQTPSHQVTQMGQEVILRCVPISNHLYFYWYRQILGQKVEFLVSFYNNEISEKSEIFDDQFSVERPDGSNFTLKIRSTKLEDSAMYFCASSHLAGGSGNEQFFGPGTRLTVL.

This clonotype was counted a few times. The CDR3 sequence: CASSYPKGRSYEQYF. CDR3 sequence (DNA): TGTGCCAGCAGTTACCCAAAGGGACGATCCTACGAGCAGTACTTC. The rearrangement links TRBV6-5 to TRBJ2-7, with D tentatively TRBD1 or TRBD2 (5 bases each). This CDR3 region has 15 residues. Germline loops: CDR1 MNHEY, CDR2 SVGAGI. V shed 2 bases and J shed 1 base, with 12 bases lying between them.

With regard to this clonotype: The junction and the germline gene differ at one end; a read error may be behind it. The V call is TRBV29-1, the J call TRBJ2-5; 7 bases are shared with TRBD2. Germline CDR1 SQVTM, CDR2 ANQGSEA. The CDR3 contains 17 residues. The CDR3 loop reads CGVLGGIPFRSTETQYF. The CDR3 DNA reads as TGCGGCGTCCTCGGGGGGATCCCGTTCCGGTCGACGGAGACCCAGTACTTC.

This clonotype was observed a few times. V and J are TRBV7-9 and TRBJ2-5; TRBD2 might be the D (6 bases). Germline V gene sequence: CDR1 SEHNR, CDR2 FQNEAQ (reference sequence). CDR3 length: 15 residues. Trimming pared 5 bases from V and 1 base from J, leaving 14 bases between. The CDR3 region is CASSPLGGPQETQYF. Written as DNA, the CDR3 is TGTGCCAGCAGCCCCCTGGGGGGACCCCAAGAGACCCAGTACTTC.

This chain uses TRBV3-1 with TRBJ1-1; no reliable D call. Germline V CDR1 and CDR2: LGHDT, YNNKEL (reference sequence). Trimming cost V 0 bases and J 0 bases, with 8 bases left between them. CDR3 length equals 15 residues. This CDR3 is CASSQEAFVNTEAFF. CDR3 DNA: TGTGCCAGCAGCCAAGAGGCATTCGTGAACACTGAAGCTTTCTTT.

This clonotype was seen more than once but under ten times. The V call is TRBV3-1, the J call TRBJ1-2, with TRBD1 matching 8 bases. The germline CDR1 and CDR2 sequences are LGHDT and YNNKEL (reference sequence). Germline trimming cut 1 base from V and 8 bases from J; bases unmatched to any gene: 9. The CDR3 is made up of 15 amino acids. The CDR3 spells CASSQGRGRPGGYTF. CDR3 in DNA: TGTGCCAGCAGCCAAGGCAGGGGGCGGCCAGGAGGCTACACCTTC. Full variable domain (remainder filled in from reference TRBV3-1 and TRBJ1-2): DTAVSQTPKYLVTQMGNDKSIKCEQNLGHDTMYWYKQDSKKFLKIMFSYNNKELIINETVPNRFSPKSPDKAHLNLHINSLELGDSAVYFCASSQGRGRPGGYTFGSGTRLTVV.

This chain connects TRBV7-3 to TRBJ2-1; 15 bases fit TRBD2. The CDR3 has 18 amino acids. V dropped 2 bases and J dropped 1; count of bases not matched to a gene: 3. Germline V gives CDR1 SGHTA, CDR2 FQGTGA. The CDR3: CASSLAGTSGRSYNEQFF. In nucleotides, the CDR3 is TGTGCCAGCAGCTTAGCTGGGACTAGCGGGAGGTCCTACAATGAGCAGTTCTTC.